This passage covers 4 T cell receptor beta chains from one sample sequenced in a study of T cell responses to AZD1222 COVID-19 vaccine. This table comes from immunoSEQ multiplex PCR, and its TCRdb copy is limited to in-frame clones, with some not included. The table lists 140,000 or so clones, more than 70% of them singletons. The specimen comprised peripheral blood, sampled 28 days after the second AZD1222 dose. These receptors originate from an adult who received the AZD1222 COVID-19 vaccine.

This clone showed up just a few times. The V and J genes are TRBV5-5 and TRBJ1-6; no clear D gene. Germline CDR1 is SGHKS and CDR2 is YYEKEE (reference sequence). V shed 0 bases and J shed 7 bases, with 8 bases lying between them. The CDR3 runs to 14 residues. The DNA for the CDR3 is TGTGCCAGCAGCTTGGAGGGAGGGAATTCACCCCTCCACTTT. It specifies CASSLEGGNSPLHF.

CDR3 DNA: TGTGCCAGCAGCTTAGCGGAGACCTACGAGCAGTACTTC. Its protein is CASSLAETYEQYF. The genes are TRBV7-8 and TRBJ2-7; D is unresolved. Germline V CDR1 and CDR2: SGHVS, FQNEAQ. V was shortened by 0 bases and J by 2 bases, with 5 bases between the two germline ends. This CDR3 contains 13 residues.

This clone was counted between two and nine times. This rearrangement joins TRBV5-6 to TRBJ1-3; unclear D gene. CDR3 length: 16 residues. V was cut by 2 bases and J by 0 bases, with 12 bases left in between. Germline V gene lookup returns CDR1 SGHDT and CDR2 YYEEEE. This CDR3 reads CASSFSAISSGNTIYF. CDR3 nucleotide sequence: TGTGCCAGCAGCTTCTCCGCCATTAGCTCTGGAAACACCATATATTTT.

The V gene is TRBV3-1 (or the pseudogene TRBV3-2), the J gene TRBJ1-2; no firm D call. The ends were cut back, 1 base at V and 3 bases at J, with 9 bases in the middle. This CDR3 has 14 residues. Germline CDR1 and CDR2: LGHDT and YNNKEL (reference sequence). CDR3 amino acids: CASSQATRDYGYTF. In DNA form, the CDR3 reads TGTGCCAGCAGCCAAGCGACAAGGGACTATGGCTACACCTTC.